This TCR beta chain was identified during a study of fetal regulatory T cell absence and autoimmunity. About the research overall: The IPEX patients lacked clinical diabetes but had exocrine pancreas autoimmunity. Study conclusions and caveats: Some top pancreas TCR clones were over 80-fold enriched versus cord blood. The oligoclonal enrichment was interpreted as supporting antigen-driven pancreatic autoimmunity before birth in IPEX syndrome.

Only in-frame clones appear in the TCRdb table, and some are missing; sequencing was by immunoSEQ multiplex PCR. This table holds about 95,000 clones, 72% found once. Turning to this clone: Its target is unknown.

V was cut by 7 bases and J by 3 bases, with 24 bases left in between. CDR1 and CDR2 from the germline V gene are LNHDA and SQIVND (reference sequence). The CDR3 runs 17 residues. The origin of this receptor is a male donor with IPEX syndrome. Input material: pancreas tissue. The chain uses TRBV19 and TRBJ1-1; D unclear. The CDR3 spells CASTLQVMALWDTEAFF. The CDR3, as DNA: TGTGCCAGTACCCTTCAAGTGATGGCTTTATGGGACACTGAAGCTTTCTTT.